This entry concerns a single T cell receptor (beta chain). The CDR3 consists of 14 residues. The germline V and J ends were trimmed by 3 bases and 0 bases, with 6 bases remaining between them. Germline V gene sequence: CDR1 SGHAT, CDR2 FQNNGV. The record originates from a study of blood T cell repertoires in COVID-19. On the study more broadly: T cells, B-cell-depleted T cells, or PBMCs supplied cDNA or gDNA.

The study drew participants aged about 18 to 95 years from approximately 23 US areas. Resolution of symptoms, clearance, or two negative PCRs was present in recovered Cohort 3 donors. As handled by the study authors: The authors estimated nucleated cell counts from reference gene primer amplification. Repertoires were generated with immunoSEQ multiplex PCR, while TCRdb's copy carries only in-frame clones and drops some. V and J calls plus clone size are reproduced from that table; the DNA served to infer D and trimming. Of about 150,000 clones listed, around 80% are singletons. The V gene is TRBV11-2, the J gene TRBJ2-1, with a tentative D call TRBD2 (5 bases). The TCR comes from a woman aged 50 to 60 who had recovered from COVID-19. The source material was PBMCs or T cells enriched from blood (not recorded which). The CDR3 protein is CASSLEVSYNEQFF. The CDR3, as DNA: TGTGCCAGCAGCTTGGAGGTCTCCTACAATGAGCAGTTCTTC. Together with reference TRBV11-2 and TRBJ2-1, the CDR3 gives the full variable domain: EAGVAQSPRYKIIEKRQSVAFWCNPISGHATLYWYQQILGQGPKLLIQFQNNGVVDDSQLPKDRFSAERLKGVDSTLKIQPAKLEDSAVYLCASSLEVSYNEQFFGPGTRLTVL.